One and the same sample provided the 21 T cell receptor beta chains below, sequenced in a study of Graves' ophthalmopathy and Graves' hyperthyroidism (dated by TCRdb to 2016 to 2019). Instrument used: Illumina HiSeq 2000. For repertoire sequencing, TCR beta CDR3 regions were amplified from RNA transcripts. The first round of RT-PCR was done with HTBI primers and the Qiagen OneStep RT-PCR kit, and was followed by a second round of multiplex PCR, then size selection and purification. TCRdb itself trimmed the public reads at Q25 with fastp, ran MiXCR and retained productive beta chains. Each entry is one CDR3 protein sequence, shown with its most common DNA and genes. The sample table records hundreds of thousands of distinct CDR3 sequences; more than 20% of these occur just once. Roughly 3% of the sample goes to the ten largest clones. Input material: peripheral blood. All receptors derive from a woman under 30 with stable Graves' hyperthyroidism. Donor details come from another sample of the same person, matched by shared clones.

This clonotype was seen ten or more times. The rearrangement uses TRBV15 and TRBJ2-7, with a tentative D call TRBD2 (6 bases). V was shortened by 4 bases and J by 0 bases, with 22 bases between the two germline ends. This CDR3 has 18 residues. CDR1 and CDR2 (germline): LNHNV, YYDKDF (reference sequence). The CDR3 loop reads CATSTRPGLVDSSYEQYF. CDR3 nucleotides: TGTGCCACCAGCACAAGACCGGGACTCGTCGATAGCTCCTACGAGCAGTACTTC.

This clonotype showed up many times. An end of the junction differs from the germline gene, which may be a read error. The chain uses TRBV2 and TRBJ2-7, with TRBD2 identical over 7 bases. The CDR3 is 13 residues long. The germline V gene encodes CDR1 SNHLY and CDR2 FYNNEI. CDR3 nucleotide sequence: TGTGCCAGCAGATACGAGACTAGCACCGCCCAGCACTTC. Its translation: CASRYETSTAQHF.

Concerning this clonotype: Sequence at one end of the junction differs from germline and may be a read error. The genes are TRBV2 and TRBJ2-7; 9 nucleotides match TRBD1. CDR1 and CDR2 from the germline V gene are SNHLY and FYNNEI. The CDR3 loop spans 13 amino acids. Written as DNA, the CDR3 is TGTGCCAGCCTGTCGGGGACAGGGTACGAGCTGTACTTC. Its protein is CASLSGTGYELYF.

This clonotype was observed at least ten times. This CDR3 reads CASSLGQGTDEQYF. The CDR3 DNA reads TGTGCCAGCAGCTTAGGACAGGGGACGGACGAGCAGTACTTC. The chain has TRBV5-5 and TRBJ2-7, with 9 bases identical to TRBD1. The V and J ends lost 2 bases and 5 bases, in that order; junction bases with no gene match: 5. CDR1 is SGHKS, CDR2 YYEKEE, per germline (reference sequence). The CDR3 consists of 14 residues.

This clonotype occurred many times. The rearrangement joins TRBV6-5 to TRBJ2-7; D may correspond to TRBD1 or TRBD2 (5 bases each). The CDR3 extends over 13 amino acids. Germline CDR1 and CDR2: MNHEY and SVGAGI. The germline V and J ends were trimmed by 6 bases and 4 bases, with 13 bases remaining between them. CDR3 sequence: CASSRDGFYEQYF. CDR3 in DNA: TGTGCCAGCAGCAGGGACGGCTTTTACGAGCAGTACTTC.

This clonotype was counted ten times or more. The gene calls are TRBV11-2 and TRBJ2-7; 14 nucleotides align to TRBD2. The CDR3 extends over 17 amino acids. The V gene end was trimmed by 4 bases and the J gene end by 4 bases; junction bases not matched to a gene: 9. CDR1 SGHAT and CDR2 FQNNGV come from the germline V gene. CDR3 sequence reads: CASSSLGTSGSWYEQYF. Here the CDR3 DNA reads TGTGCCAGCAGCTCCCTAGGGACTAGCGGGAGTTGGTACGAGCAGTACTTC.

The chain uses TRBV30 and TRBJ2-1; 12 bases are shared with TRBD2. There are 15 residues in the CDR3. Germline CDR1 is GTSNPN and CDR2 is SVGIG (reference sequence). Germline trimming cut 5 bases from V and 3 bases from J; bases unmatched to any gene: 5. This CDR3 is CAWGRTSGIYNEQFF. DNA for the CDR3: TGTGCCTGGGGGCGGACTAGCGGGATCTACAATGAGCAGTTCTTC.

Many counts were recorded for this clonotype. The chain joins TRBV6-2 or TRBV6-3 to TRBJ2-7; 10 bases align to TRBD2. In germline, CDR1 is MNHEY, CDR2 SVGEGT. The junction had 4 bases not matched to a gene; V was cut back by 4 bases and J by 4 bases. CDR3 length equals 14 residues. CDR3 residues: CASSWGLALYEQYF. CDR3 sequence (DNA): TGTGCCAGCAGTTGGGGACTAGCGTTGTACGAGCAGTACTTC.

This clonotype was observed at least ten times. The CDR3 loop is CASSWLGNTEAFF. CDR3 sequence (DNA): TGTGCCAGCAGCTGGTTGGGGAACACTGAAGCTTTCTTT. This chain uses TRBV7-9 with TRBJ1-1, with D unclear. Germline V gene lookup returns CDR1 SEHNR and CDR2 FQNEAQ (reference sequence). V was trimmed by 4 bases and J by 1 base, leaving 7 bases between them. The CDR3 has 13 amino acids.

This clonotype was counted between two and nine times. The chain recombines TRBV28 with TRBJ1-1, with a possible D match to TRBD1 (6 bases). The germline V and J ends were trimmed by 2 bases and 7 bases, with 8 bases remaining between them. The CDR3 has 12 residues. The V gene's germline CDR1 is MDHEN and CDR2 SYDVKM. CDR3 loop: CASSLLQGEAFF. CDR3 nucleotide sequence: TGTGCCAGCAGTTTACTACAGGGTGAAGCTTTCTTT.

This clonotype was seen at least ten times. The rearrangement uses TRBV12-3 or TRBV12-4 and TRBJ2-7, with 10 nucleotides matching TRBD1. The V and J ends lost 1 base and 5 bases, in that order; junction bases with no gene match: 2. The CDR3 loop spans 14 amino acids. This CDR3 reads CASSLGTGGHEQYF. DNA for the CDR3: TGTGCCAGCAGTTTAGGGACAGGGGGTCACGAGCAGTACTTC.

This chain's CDR3 is CASSRGESHEQYF. The CDR3 nucleotides are TGTGCCAGCAGTCGAGGGGAATCCCACGAGCAGTACTTC. The chain couples TRBV6-2 or TRBV6-3 to TRBJ2-7; D tentatively fits TRBD1 or TRBD2 (5 bases each). This CDR3 comprises 13 residues. Germline V gives CDR1 MNHEY, CDR2 SVGEGT. Trimming took 5 bases from V and 5 from J, leaving 13 bases between them.

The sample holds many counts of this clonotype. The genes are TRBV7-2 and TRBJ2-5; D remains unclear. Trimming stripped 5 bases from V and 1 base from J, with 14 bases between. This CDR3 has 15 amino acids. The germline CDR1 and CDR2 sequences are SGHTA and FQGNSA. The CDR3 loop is CASSVGGRSQETQYF. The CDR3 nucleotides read TGTGCCAGCAGCGTCGGCGGACGGTCCCAAGAGACCCAGTACTTC.

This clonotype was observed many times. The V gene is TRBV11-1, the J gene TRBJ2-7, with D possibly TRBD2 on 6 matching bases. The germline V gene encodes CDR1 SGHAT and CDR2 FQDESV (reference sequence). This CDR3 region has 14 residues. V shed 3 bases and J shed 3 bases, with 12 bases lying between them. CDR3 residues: CASSFSAGSYEQYF. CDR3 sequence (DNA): TGTGCCAGCAGCTTTTCCGCCGGGAGCTACGAGCAGTACTTC.

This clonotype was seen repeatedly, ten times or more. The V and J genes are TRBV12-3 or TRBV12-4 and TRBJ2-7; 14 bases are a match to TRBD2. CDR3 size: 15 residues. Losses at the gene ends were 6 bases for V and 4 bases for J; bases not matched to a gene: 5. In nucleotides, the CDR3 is TGTGCCAGCAGGGTCGGGACTAGCGGGAGTTACGAGCAGTACTTC. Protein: CASRVGTSGSYEQYF.

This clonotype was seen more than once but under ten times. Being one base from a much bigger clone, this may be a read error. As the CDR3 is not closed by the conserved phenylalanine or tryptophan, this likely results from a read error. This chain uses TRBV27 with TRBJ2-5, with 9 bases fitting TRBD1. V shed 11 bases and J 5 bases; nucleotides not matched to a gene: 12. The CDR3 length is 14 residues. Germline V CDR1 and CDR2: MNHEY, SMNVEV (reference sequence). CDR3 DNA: TGTGCCTGCGGACACAGGGGGCGCCCGGAGACCCAGTACTAC. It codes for CACGHRGRPETQYY.

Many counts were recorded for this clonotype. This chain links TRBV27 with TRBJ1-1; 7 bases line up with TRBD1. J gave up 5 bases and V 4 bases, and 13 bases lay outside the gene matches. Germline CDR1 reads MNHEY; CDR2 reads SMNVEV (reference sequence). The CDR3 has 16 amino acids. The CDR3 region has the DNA TGTGCCAGCAGTTCTTACGCGAGGGGGCATGGTACTGAAGCTTTCTTT. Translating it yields CASSSYARGHGTEAFF.

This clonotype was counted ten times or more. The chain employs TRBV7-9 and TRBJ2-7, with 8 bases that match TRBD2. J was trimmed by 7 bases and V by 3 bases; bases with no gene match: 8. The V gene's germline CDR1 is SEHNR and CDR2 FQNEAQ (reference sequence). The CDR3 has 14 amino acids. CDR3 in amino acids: CASSLAGRANEQYF. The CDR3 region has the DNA TGTGCCAGCAGCTTGGCCGGGAGGGCCAATGAGCAGTACTTC.

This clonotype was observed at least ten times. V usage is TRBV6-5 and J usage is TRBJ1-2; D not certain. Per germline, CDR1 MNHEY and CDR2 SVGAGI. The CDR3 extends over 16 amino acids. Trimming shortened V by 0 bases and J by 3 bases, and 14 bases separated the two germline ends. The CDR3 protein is CASSYSVPLDDYGYTF. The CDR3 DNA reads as TGTGCCAGCAGTTACTCTGTCCCTCTGGACGACTATGGCTACACCTTC.

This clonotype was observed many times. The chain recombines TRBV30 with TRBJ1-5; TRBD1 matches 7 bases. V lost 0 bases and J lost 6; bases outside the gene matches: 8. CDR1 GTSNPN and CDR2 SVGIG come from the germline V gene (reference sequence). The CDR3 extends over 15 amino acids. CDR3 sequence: CAWSVGGQWRQPQHF. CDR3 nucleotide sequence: TGTGCCTGGAGTGTGGGGGGACAGTGGCGTCAGCCCCAGCATTTT.

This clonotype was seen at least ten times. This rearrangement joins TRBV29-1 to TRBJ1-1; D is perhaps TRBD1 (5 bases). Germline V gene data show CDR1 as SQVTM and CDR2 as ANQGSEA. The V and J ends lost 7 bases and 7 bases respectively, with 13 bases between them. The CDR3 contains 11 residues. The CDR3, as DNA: TGCAGCGCCGGCAGGGAAGGTGAAGCTTTCTTT. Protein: CSAGREGEAFF.